The clone carrying this T cell receptor (beta chain) was detected many times. What it recognizes is unknown. This CDR3 is 14 amino acids long. V was cut by 3 bases and J by 0 bases, with 9 bases left in between. Germline CDR1 is SQVTM and CDR2 is ANQGSEA. The source of the sample is a study of T-cell reconstitution after alpha-beta-depleted transplantation in children. Whole-study findings and limits: The origin of high day-60 TCRbeta diversity in some patients lay in surviving recipient T cells and thymic progenitors.

This sample's TCRbeta library carried unique molecular identifier barcodes. TCRdb used MiXCR to reprocess the PCR reads, holding one entry per CDR3 protein. The sample lists hundreds of thousands of distinct CDR3 sequences; roughly a tenth were seen once. This TCR derives from a child under 10 years old with inherited bone marrow failure, due to receive a stem cell transplant. The chain links TRBV29-1 to TRBJ2-1; no clear D gene. The sample here was PBMCs, taken before TCRalphabeta/CD19-depleted stem cell transplant. CDR3 nucleotides: TGCAGCGTTGAGTATACAGTCTCCTACAATGAGCAGTTCTTC. Protein: CSVEYTVSYNEQFF.